The following is a T cell receptor (beta chain) sequence with its context. This sample was taken from a study of OX40 agonist ivuxolimab in advanced cancers. This CDR3 has 15 amino acids. Germline CDR1 SEHNR, CDR2 FQNEAQ (reference sequence). The V segment lost 1 base and the J segment 2 bases; nucleotides outside the gene matches: 5. Measured with immunoSEQ multiplex PCR; TCRdb has only the in-frame clones, and not every one. The table shows 25,000 to 35,000 clones, with approximately 81% occurring only once. The chain employs TRBV7-9 and TRBJ2-7; TRBD1 aligns across 7 bases. The sequencing used CD4+ or CD8+ T cells sorted from blood, collected in a trial of the OX40 agonist ivuxolimab. This TCR was sampled from an adult with an advanced solid tumor such as melanoma, head and neck, liver or kidney cancer. In nucleotides, the CDR3 is TGTGCCAGCAGCTTAGGGGGGACAGCGACCTACGAGCAGTACTTC. Amino acids: CASSLGGTATYEQYF.